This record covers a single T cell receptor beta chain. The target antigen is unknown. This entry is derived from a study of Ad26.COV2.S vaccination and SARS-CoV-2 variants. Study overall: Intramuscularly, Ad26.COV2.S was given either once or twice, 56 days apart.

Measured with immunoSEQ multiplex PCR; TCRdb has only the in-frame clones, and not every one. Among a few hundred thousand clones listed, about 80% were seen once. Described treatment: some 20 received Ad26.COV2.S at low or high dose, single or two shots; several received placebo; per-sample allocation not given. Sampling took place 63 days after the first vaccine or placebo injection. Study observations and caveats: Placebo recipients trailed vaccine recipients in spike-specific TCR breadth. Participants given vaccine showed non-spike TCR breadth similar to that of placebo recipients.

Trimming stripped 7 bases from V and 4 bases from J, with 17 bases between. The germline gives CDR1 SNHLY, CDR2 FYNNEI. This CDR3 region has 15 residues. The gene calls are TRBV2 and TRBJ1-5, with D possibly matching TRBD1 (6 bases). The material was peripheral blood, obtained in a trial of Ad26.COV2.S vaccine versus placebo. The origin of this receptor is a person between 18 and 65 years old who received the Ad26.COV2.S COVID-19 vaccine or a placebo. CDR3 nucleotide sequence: TGTGCCAGCACCAAGGAGGGGGGGGGTAATCAGCCCCAGCATTTT. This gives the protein CASTKEGGGNQPQHF.